Listed below are T cell receptor beta chains from one sample, sequenced in a study of cytomegalovirus exposure and HLA in healthy donors. The assay was immunoSEQ multiplex PCR, and TCRdb's table has in-frame clones only and misses some. This sample's clone table lists 200,000 to 250,000 clones. What was sequenced was PBMCs. The origin of the receptors is a girl aged 2 to 10 in good health and CMV-seropositive. Both conserved end residues are part of each CDR3. Each record gives: J gene, V gene, D gene, CDR3 protein, CDR3 DNA. D genes are given only for firm matches.

>TRBJ1-5|TRBV30|-
CAWSIGQYNQPQHF
TGTGCCTGGAGCATTGGACAGTACAATCAGCCCCAGCATTTT
>TRBJ2-5|TRBV7-2|-
CASRTMRRMEETQYF
TGTGCCAGCCGCACCATGAGGAGGATGGAGGAGACCCAGTACTTC
>TRBJ2-7|TRBV6-6|TRBD1
CASSLGGQGLTYEQYF
TGTGCCAGCAGTCTAGGGGGACAGGGGCTGACCTACGAGCAGTACTTC
>TRBJ2-7|TRBV19|-
CASSISLFYEQYF
TGTGCCAGTAGTATCTCTCTCTTCTACGAGCAGTACTTC
>TRBJ2-7|TRBV15|TRBD1
CATSRASGQISYEQYF
TGTGCCACCAGCAGAGCTTCGGGACAGATCTCCTACGAGCAGTACTTC
>TRBJ2-5|TRBV7-2|TRBD2
CASSATAGTRETQYF
TGTGCCAGCAGCGCAACCGCCGGGACTAGAGAGACCCAGTACTTC
>TRBJ1-1|TRBV13|-
CASSPQINTEAFF
TGTGCCAGCAGTCCACAGATTAACACTGAAGCTTTCTTT
>TRBJ2-1|TRBV29-1|-
CSVGTSSYNEQFF
TGCAGCGTCGGGACTTCCTCCTACAATGAGCAGTTCTTC
>TRBJ1-3|TRBV7-9|TRBD1
CASSLKGQPAHVSGNTIYF
TGTGCCAGCAGCCTAAAGGGACAGCCCGCACACGTCTCCGGAAACACCATATATTTT
>TRBJ2-7|TRBV7-2|TRBD2
CASSLRIAGGHEQYF
TGTGCCAGCAGCTTAAGAATCGCGGGAGGACACGAGCAGTACTTC
>TRBJ2-7|TRBV5-6|TRBD1
CASRHGTGWYEQYF
TGTGCCAGCAGACACGGGACAGGGTGGTACGAGCAGTACTTC
>TRBJ2-3|TRBV19|-
CASSIGLAEGTDTQYF
TGTGCCAGTAGTATCGGACTGGCGGAGGGCACAGATACGCAGTATTTT
>TRBJ2-7|TRBV6-6|-
CASNGGTGYEQYF
TGTGCCAGCAATGGGGGGACCGGATACGAGCAGTACTTC
>TRBJ1-6|TRBV15|-
CATSRGQGALWSPLHF
TGTGCCACCAGCAGAGGGCAAGGGGCTTTATGGTCACCCCTCCACTTT
>TRBJ2-1|TRBV4-1|-
CASSISLYNEQFF
TGCGCCAGCAGTATCTCCCTTTACAATGAGCAGTTCTTC
>TRBJ2-1|TRBV27|-
CASSSLEYNEQFF
TGTGCCAGCAGTTCCCTAGAATACAATGAGCAGTTCTTC
>TRBJ2-7|TRBV7-6|TRBD2
CASSSGDYEQYF
TGTGCCAGCAGTAGCGGGGACTACGAGCAGTACTTC
>TRBJ2-3|TRBV27|-
CASSLEALFSTQYF
TGTGCCAGCAGTTTGGAGGCCCTATTTAGTACGCAGTATTTT
>TRBJ1-1|TRBV19|-
CASSPSVGGRPEAFF
TGTGCCAGTAGTCCCTCCGTTGGAGGGCGCCCTGAAGCTTTCTTT
>TRBJ1-1|TRBV2|-
CASSADSMKDTEAFF
TGTGCCAGCAGTGCCGACAGCATGAAGGACACTGAAGCTTTCTTT
>TRBJ1-1|TRBV28|-
CASSLGGHTEAFF
TGTGCCAGCAGTTTAGGTGGCCACACTGAAGCTTTCTTT
>TRBJ2-1|TRBV19|TRBD2
CASSMGLAGVGFF
TGTGCCAGTAGTATGGGACTAGCTGGTGTTGGGTTCTTC
>TRBJ2-1|TRBV11-3|TRBD1
CASSPGQKYNEQFF
TGTGCCAGCAGCCCGGGACAGAAATACAATGAGCAGTTCTTC
>TRBJ1-2|TRBV28|-
CASSSDSNYGYTF
TGTGCCAGCAGTTCGGACAGTAACTATGGCTACACCTTC
>TRBJ2-6|TRBV11-3|-
CASSPRTGANVLTF
TGTGCCAGCAGCCCTAGGACAGGGGCCAACGTCCTGACTTTC
>TRBJ2-7|TRBV19|-
CASSIVGREQYF
TGTGCCAGTAGTATAGTTGGCCGCGAGCAGTACTTC
>TRBJ2-7|TRBV27|-
CASSLSGAYEQYF
TGTGCCAGCAGTTTGTCAGGGGCCTACGAGCAGTACTTC
>TRBJ2-7|TRBV15|TRBD2
CATSRAVAGVYEQYF
TGTGCCACCAGCAGGGCGGTAGCGGGAGTTTACGAGCAGTACTTC
>TRBJ1-1|TRBV7-3|-
CASSSGQNTEAFF
TGTGCCAGCAGCTCGGGACAGAACACTGAAGCTTTCTTT
>TRBJ2-5|TRBV19|-
CASSRFAETQYF
TGTGCCAGCTCGCGGTTTGCGGAGACCCAGTACTTC
>TRBJ2-7|TRBV19|TRBD2
CASSKGGSSYEQYF
TGTGCCAGTAGTAAGGGAGGGAGCTCCTACGAGCAGTACTTC
>TRBJ1-2|TRBV28|-
CASSSVRLTGDYGYTF
TGTGCCAGCAGTTCCGTTCGCCTTACGGGGGACTATGGCTACACCTTC
>TRBJ1-5|TRBV6-1|-
CASSTLGGGDQPQHF
TGTGCCAGCAGCACCCTTGGGGGGGGCGATCAGCCCCAGCATTTT
>TRBJ1-2|TRBV19|-
CATTNRDTYGYTF
TGTGCCACTACGAACCGGGACACATATGGCTACACCTTC
>TRBJ2-1|TRBV19|TRBD2
CASSMGLVGNEQFF
TGTGCCAGTAGTATGGGACTAGTAGGCAATGAGCAGTTCTTC
>TRBJ2-3|TRBV19|-
CASSILERADTQYF
TGTGCCAGTAGTATCTTAGAGCGTGCAGATACGCAGTATTTT
>TRBJ1-1|TRBV6-1|-
CASSEEVHTEAFF
TGTGCCAGCAGTGAGGAGGTCCACACTGAAGCTTTCTTT
>TRBJ1-5|TRBV10-2|-
CASGESGRNQPQHF
TGCGCCAGCGGGGAGTCGGGGCGCAATCAGCCCCAGCATTTT
>TRBJ1-1|TRBV5-8|-
CASSWGREAFF
TGTGCCAGCAGCTGGGGCAGAGAAGCTTTCTTT
>TRBJ1-1|TRBV28|-
CASSLWDSAPFEAFF
TGTGCCAGCAGTTTATGGGACAGTGCCCCATTCGAAGCTTTCTTT
>TRBJ2-2|TRBV5-1|-
CASSLDPGENTGELFF
TGCGCCAGCAGCTTGGATCCAGGCGAGAACACCGGGGAGCTGTTTTTT
>TRBJ2-7|TRBV28|TRBD1
CATLAPGQGSYEQYF
TGTGCCACCTTAGCCCCGGGACAGGGGTCCTACGAGCAGTACTTC
>TRBJ1-1|TRBV5-1|TRBD1
CASSSFDRDGNTEAFF
TGCGCCAGCAGCTCGTTCGACAGGGATGGAAACACTGAAGCTTTCTTT
>TRBJ1-1|TRBV7-3|TRBD1
CASSFKAVTGLFGTEAFF
TGTGCCAGCAGCTTTAAGGCAGTGACAGGGTTATTTGGCACTGAAGCTTTCTTT
>TRBJ2-1|TRBV13|TRBD2
CASRPLAGRERGSYNEQFF
TGTGCCAGCAGGCCCTTAGCGGGGAGGGAGCGTGGCTCCTACAATGAGCAGTTCTTC
>TRBJ2-1|TRBV10-3|TRBD2
CATGSGSRYNEQFF
TGTGCCACCGGTAGCGGGAGCCGCTACAATGAGCAGTTCTTC
>TRBJ2-5|TRBV28|-
CASSFFPLTDSQETQYF
TGTGCCAGCAGTTTTTTCCCTTTGACGGACAGTCAAGAGACCCAGTACTTC
>TRBJ2-3|TRBV7-2|-
CASSLTEQRADTQYF
TGTGCCAGCAGCTTAACTGAACAGAGAGCAGATACGCAGTATTTT
>TRBJ1-2|TRBV28|-
CASIGQPYYGYTF
TGTGCCAGCATCGGACAGCCCTATTATGGCTACACCTTC
>TRBJ2-4|TRBV28|-
CASSSLLIAKNIQYF
TGTGCCAGCAGTTCCTTACTCATAGCCAAAAACATTCAGTACTTC
>TRBJ2-7|TRBV6-5|TRBD2
CASVPLAGAREQYF
TGTGCCAGCGTGCCGCTGGCGGGAGCCCGAGAGCAGTACTTC
>TRBJ1-2|TRBV10-3|TRBD1
CAIGTEANYGYTF
TGTGCCATCGGGACAGAAGCTAACTATGGCTACACCTTC
>TRBJ1-1|TRBV5-1|-
CASSSDSGDGSTEAFF
TGCGCCAGCAGCAGCGATTCGGGGGACGGGAGCACTGAAGCTTTCTTT
>TRBJ1-5|TRBV19|-
CASSERDSNQPQHF
TGTGCCAGTAGTGAACGGGATAGCAATCAGCCCCAGCATTTT
>TRBJ1-1|TRBV7-6|-
CASSLASDTRAFF
TGTGCCAGCAGCTTAGCTTCGGATACGAGGGCTTTCTTT